This T cell receptor (beta chain) was obtained from a study of blood T cell repertoires in COVID-19. Background on the study: Sample material is recorded as cDNA or gDNA derived from T cells, B-cell-depleted T cells, or PBMCs.

This clone appeared a single time. Clones were read by immunoSEQ multiplex PCR, and TCRdb kept only the in-frame ones, dropping some. The sample includes hundreds of thousands of clones, more than 70% of them seen just once. CDR1 is SQVTM and CDR2 is ANQGSEA in the germline V gene. The junction had 5 bases not matched to a gene; V was cut back by 0 bases and J by 2 bases. CDR3 length equals 15 residues. The sample consisted of peripheral blood. J is TRBJ2-7 and V is TRBV29-1, with 9 bases that match TRBD1. The source of this sequence is a woman aged 25 to 39 with COVID-19, enrolled during active disease. CDR3 loop: CSVEEVGTGTYEQYF. The CDR3 DNA is TGCAGCGTTGAAGAAGTGGGGACAGGGACCTACGAGCAGTACTTC.